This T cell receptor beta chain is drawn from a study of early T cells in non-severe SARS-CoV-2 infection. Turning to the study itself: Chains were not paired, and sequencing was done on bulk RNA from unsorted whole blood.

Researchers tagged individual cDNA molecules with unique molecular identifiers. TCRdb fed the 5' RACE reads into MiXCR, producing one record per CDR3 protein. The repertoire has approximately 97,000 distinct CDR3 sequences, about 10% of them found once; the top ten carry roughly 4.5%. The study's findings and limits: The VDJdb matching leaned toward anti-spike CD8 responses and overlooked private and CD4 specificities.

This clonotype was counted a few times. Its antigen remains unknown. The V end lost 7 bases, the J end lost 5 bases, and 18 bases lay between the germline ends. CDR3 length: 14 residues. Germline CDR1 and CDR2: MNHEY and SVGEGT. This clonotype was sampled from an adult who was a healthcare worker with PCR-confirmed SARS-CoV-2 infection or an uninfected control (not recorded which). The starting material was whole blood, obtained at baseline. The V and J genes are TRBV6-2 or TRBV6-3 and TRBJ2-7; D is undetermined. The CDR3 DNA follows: TGTGCCAGCAAACCTTCAGGAAAGTTGAACGAGCAGTACTTC. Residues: CASKPSGKLNEQYF.